Listed here is a single TCR beta chain. These data are taken from a study of brain metastases from non-small cell lung cancer. The CDR3 is made up of 14 amino acids. CDR1 and CDR2 from the germline V gene are SGDLS and YYNGEE. The V gene lost 1 base and the J gene lost 6 bases, with 10 bases spanning the gap. TCRdb's table, derived via immunoSEQ multiplex PCR, lists solely in-frame clones and lacks some. The sample includes some 2,000 clones, 80% to 90% of them seen just once. Sequenced input: tumor-adjacent normal tissue. The chain combines TRBV9 with TRBJ2-2; TRBD1 is a possible D gene (5 bases). This TCR derives from a donor aged 40 or over with non-small cell lung cancer. This chain's CDR3 is CASSVRGAPGELFF. The CDR3 DNA follows: TGTGCCAGCAGCGTACGTGGGGCGCCCGGGGAGCTGTTTTTT.